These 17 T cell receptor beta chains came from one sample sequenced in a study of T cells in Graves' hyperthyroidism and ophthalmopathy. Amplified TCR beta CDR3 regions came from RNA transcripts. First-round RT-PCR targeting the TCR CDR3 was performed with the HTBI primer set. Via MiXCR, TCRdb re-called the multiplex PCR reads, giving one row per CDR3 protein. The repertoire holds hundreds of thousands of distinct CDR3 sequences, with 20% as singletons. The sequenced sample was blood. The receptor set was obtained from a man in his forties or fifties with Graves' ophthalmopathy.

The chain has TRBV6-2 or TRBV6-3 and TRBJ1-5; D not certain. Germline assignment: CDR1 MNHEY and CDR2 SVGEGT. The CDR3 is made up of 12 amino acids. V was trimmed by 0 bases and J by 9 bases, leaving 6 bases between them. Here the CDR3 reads CASSYSRSPQHF. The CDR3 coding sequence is TGTGCCAGCAGTTACTCTCGTTCGCCCCAGCATTTT.

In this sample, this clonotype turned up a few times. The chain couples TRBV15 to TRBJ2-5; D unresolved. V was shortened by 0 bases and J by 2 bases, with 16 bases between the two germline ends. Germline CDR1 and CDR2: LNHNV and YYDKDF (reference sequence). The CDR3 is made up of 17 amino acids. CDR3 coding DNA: TGTGCCACCAGCAGAGATGTCAGAGTTATTGGACAAGAGACCCAGTACTTC. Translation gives CATSRDVRVIGQETQYF.

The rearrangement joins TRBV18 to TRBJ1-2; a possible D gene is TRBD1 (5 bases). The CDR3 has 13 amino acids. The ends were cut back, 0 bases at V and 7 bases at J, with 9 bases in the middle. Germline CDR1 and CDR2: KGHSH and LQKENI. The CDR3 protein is CASSPPTDIGYTF. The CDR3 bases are TGTGCCAGCTCACCACCGACAGATATTGGCTACACCTTC.

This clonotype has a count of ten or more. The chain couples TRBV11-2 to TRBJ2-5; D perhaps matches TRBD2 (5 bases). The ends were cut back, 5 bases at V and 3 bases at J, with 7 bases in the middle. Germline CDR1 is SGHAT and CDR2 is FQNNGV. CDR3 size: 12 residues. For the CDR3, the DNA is TGTGCCAGCAGCCGGACTGAAGAGACCCAGTACTTC. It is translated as CASSRTEETQYF.

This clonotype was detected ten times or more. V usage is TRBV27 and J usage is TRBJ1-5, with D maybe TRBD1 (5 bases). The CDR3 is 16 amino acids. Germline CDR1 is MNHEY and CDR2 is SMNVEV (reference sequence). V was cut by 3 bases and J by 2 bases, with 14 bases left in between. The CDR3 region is CASSFSGRAGNQPQHF. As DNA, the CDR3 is TGTGCCAGCAGTTTTTCAGGCAGGGCGGGCAATCAGCCCCAGCATTTT.

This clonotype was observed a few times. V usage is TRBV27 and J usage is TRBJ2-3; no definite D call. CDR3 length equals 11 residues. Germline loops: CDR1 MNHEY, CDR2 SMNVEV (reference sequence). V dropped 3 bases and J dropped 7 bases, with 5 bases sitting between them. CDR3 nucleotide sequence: TGTGCCAGCAGTTTGCTAAATACGCAGTATTTT. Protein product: CASSLLNTQYF.

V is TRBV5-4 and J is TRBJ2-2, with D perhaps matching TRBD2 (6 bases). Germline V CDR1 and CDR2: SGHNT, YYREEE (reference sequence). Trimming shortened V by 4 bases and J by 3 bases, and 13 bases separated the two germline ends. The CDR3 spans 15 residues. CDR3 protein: CASSAGTGYTGELFF. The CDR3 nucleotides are TGTGCCAGCAGCGCCGGGACTGGCTACACCGGGGAGCTGTTTTTT.

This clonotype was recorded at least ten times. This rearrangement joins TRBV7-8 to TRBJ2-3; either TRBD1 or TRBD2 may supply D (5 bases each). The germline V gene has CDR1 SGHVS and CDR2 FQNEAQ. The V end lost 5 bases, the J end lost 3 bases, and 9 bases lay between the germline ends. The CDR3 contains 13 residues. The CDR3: CASSTGPTDTQYF. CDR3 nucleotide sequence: TGTGCCAGCAGCACGGGACCGACAGATACGCAGTATTTT.

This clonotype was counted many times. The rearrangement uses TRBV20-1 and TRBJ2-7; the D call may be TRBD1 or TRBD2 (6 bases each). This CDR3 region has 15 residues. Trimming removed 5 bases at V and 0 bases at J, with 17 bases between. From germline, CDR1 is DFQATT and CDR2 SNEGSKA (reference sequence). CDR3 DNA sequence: TGCAGTGCTTCCACACCGAGGGGGGCCTCCTACGAGCAGTACTTC. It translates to CSASTPRGASYEQYF.

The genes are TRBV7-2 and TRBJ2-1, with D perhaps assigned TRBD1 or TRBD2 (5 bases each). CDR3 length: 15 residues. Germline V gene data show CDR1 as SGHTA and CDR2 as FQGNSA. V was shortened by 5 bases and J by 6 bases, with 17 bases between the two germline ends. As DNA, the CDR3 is TGTGCCAGCAGCCCGGGGCCAGGGTTAACCAATGAGCAGTTCTTC. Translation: CASSPGPGLTNEQFF.

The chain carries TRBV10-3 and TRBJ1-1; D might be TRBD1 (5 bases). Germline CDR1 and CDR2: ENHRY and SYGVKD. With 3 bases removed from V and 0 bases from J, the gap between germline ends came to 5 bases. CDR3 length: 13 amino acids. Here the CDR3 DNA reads TGTGCCATCAGTGACAGGGTGAACACTGAAGCTTTCTTT. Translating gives CAISDRVNTEAFF.

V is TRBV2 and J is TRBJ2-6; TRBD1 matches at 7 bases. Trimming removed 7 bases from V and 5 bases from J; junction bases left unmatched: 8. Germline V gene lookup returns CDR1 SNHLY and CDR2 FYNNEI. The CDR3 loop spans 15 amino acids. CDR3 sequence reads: CASTAEGAWANVLTF. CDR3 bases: TGTGCCAGCACCGCTGAGGGGGCTTGGGCCAACGTCCTGACTTTC.

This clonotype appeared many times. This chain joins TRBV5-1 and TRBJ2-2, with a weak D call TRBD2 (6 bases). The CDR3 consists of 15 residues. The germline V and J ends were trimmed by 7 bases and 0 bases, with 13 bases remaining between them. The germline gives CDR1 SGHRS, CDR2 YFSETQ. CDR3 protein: CASGRMDANTGELFF. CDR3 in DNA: TGCGCCAGCGGGAGGATGGACGCGAACACCGGGGAGCTGTTTTTT.

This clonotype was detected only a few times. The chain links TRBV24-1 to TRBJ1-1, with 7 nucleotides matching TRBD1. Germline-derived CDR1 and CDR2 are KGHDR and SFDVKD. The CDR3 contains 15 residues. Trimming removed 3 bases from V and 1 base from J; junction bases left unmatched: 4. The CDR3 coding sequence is TGTGCCACCAGTGATACCCGGACAGGGAACACTGAAGCTTTCTTT. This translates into CATSDTRTGNTEAFF.

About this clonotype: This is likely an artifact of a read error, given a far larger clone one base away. The CDR3 spells CASRPRDSYNEQFF. The CDR3 DNA reads as TGTGCCAGCAGACCCCGGGACTCATACAATGAGCAGTTCTTC. This chain links TRBV2 with TRBJ2-1; tentative D call: TRBD2 (6 bases). The V gene lost 6 bases and the J gene lost 4 bases, with 13 bases spanning the gap. The CDR3 has 14 residues. Germline V lookup: CDR1 SNHLY, CDR2 FYNNEI.

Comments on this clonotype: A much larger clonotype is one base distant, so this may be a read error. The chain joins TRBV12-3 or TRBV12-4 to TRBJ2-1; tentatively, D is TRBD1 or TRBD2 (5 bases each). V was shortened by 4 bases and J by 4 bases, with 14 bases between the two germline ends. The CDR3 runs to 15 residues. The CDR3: CASSSGRAGYNEQFF. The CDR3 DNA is TGTGCCAGCAGTTCAGGGCGGGCGGGTTACAATGAGCAGTTCTTC.

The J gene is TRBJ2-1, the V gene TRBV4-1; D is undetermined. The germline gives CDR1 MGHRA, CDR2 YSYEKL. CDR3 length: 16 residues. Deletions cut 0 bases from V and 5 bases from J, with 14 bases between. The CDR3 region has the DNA TGCGCCAGCAGCCAAGAAGGTCGGCAGGCTGACAATGAGCAGTTCTTC. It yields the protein CASSQEGRQADNEQFF.